These 27 T cell receptor beta chains were sequenced from one sample in a study of CD8+ T cells in alopecia areata. TCR sequencing used cDNA made by reverse transcription of extracted RNA. Only in-frame clones appear in the TCRdb table, and some are missing; sequencing was by immunoSEQ multiplex PCR. The table lists over 85,000 clones, about two fifths of them singletons. The specimen was CD4+ T cells sorted from blood. Receptors were obtained from a human donor with alopecia areata.

The CDR3 region is CAWSVIGRGAFF. CDR3 coding DNA: TGTGCCTGGAGTGTGATCGGCAGGGGAGCTTTCTTT. The rearrangement joins TRBV30 to TRBJ1-1; D may be TRBD1 (6 bases). Germline V gives CDR1 GTSNPN, CDR2 SVGIG (reference sequence). Trimming stripped 0 bases from V and 10 bases from J, with 12 bases between. The length of the CDR3 is 12 residues.

This clone was detected a few times. The CDR3 spells CASSFQGYEQYF. The CDR3 bases are TGTGCCAGCAGCTTCCAGGGCTACGAGCAGTACTTC. The rearrangement joins TRBV7-9 to TRBJ2-7, with D perhaps TRBD1 (5 bases). V was pared by 3 bases and J by 3 bases, with 6 bases between. Germline lookup yields CDR1 SEHNR and CDR2 FQNEAQ (reference sequence). CDR3 length: 12 amino acids.

This rearrangement joins TRBV4-1 to TRBJ2-1; 11 bases agree with TRBD2. The germline gives CDR1 MGHRA, CDR2 YSYEKL. The CDR3 consists of 19 residues. Trimming at V came to 1 base and at J to 4 bases, leaving 12 bases not matched to a gene. CDR3 in amino acids: CASSQALAGGLNPYNEQFF. CDR3 coding DNA: TGCGCCAGCAGCCAAGCCCTAGCGGGAGGCCTTAACCCTTACAATGAGCAGTTCTTC.

The genes are TRBV5-6 and TRBJ2-3; TRBD1 aligns across 8 bases. Germline loops: CDR1 SGHDT, CDR2 YYEEEE. Trimming at V came to 4 bases and at J to 2 bases, leaving 6 bases not matched to a gene. The CDR3 spans 15 residues. The CDR3 loop is CASSRTGTFTDTQYF. For the CDR3, the DNA is TGTGCCAGCAGCCGGACAGGGACTTTCACAGATACGCAGTATTTT.

The chain is built from TRBV2 and TRBJ1-2; tentatively, D is TRBD1 (6 bases). The CDR3 consists of 14 residues. CDR1 is SNHLY and CDR2 is FYNNEI in the germline V gene. Trimming pared 6 bases from V and 2 bases from J, leaving 13 bases between. Here the CDR3 reads CASRAGTSNYGYTF. The DNA for the CDR3 is TGTGCCAGCAGGGCCGGGACATCGAACTATGGCTACACCTTC.

This clone occurred a few times. The genes are TRBV28 and TRBJ2-1; 11 bases are shared with TRBD2. With 8 bases clipped from V and 8 bases from J, the junction kept 11 bases outside the gene matches. CDR3 size: 15 residues. CDR1 and CDR2 (germline): MDHEN, SYDVKM. The CDR3 spells CASDIAGGPMDEQFF. The CDR3 DNA is TGTGCCAGCGATATAGCGGGAGGGCCTATGGATGAGCAGTTCTTC.

This chain joins TRBV2 and TRBJ1-3; D not certain. V dropped 8 bases and J dropped 0 bases, with 20 bases sitting between them. CDR3 length equals 17 residues. Germline CDR1 and CDR2: SNHLY and FYNNEI. CDR3 nucleotides: TGTGCCAGCGTATCAAGCGGGGTCGTGAGCTCTGGAAACACCATATATTTT. As protein: CASVSSGVVSSGNTIYF.

V and J are TRBV11-1 and TRBJ2-7, with 8 bases aligning to TRBD1. CDR1 is SGHAT and CDR2 is FQDESV in the germline V gene (reference sequence). V was clipped by 4 bases and J by 7 bases; unmatched bases: 6. The CDR3 is 13 residues long. The CDR3 here is CASSSDRAGEQYF. CDR3 bases: TGTGCCAGCAGCTCGGACAGGGCGGGAGAGCAGTACTTC.

V and J are TRBV2 and TRBJ2-6; D remains unclear. The CDR3 extends over 14 amino acids. Germline CDR1 and CDR2: SNHLY and FYNNEI. Between the trimmed V and J ends, which lost 4 bases and 3 bases, there was a span of 7 bases. The CDR3: CASSGYSGANVLTF. The CDR3 nucleotides read TGTGCCAGCAGTGGGTACAGTGGGGCCAACGTCCTGACTTTC.

V and J are TRBV30 and TRBJ1-3; unclear D gene. With 1 base removed from V and 0 bases from J, the gap between germline ends came to 16 bases. The CDR3 spans 17 residues. Germline-derived CDR1 and CDR2 are GTSNPN and SVGIG (reference sequence). CDR3 in amino acids: CAWSGDPRRRSGNTIYF. CDR3 bases: TGTGCCTGGAGTGGAGACCCTCGACGCCGCTCTGGAAACACCATATATTTT.

The chain employs TRBV28 and TRBJ2-3, with TRBD2 matching over 13 bases. This CDR3 contains 13 residues. Germline CDR1 and CDR2: MDHEN and SYDVKM. V was clipped by 10 bases and J by 6 bases; unmatched bases: 4. Here the CDR3 reads CATGLAGVDTQYF. The CDR3 bases are TGTGCCACCGGACTAGCGGGAGTGGATACGCAGTATTTT.

This chain links TRBV5-1 with TRBJ1-5, with a tentative D call TRBD1 (5 bases). This CDR3 spans 15 amino acids. Germline V gene lookup returns CDR1 SGHRS and CDR2 YFSETQ. V lost 5 bases and J lost 4, with 16 bases in between. The CDR3 here is CASSLTDSGNQPQHF. CDR3 DNA: TGCGCCAGCAGTTTGACAGATTCGGGGAATCAGCCCCAGCATTTT.

There are a few counts of this clone. The CDR3 region is CASSLIGYEQYF. The CDR3 DNA reads TGTGCCAGCAGCTTAATCGGCTACGAGCAGTACTTC. The chain uses TRBV7-9 and TRBJ2-7, with D unclear. CDR3 length: 12 residues. From germline, CDR1 is SEHNR and CDR2 FQNEAQ (reference sequence). Trimming took 2 bases from V and 3 from J, leaving 5 bases between them.

The chain couples TRBV27 to TRBJ2-7, with 13 positions matching TRBD2. The CDR3 runs to 16 residues. The germline V gene encodes CDR1 MNHEY and CDR2 SMNVEV (reference sequence). Losses at the gene ends were 3 bases for V and 0 bases for J; bases not matched to a gene: 2. CDR3 protein: CASSLTSGRSSYEQYF. CDR3 DNA sequence: TGTGCCAGCAGTTTGACTAGCGGGAGGAGCTCCTACGAGCAGTACTTC.

This clone was recorded a few times. The gene calls are TRBV15 and TRBJ2-3; D ambiguous. Germline V gives CDR1 LNHNV, CDR2 YYDKDF (reference sequence). The CDR3 totals 14 residues. The germline V and J ends were trimmed by 0 bases and 2 bases, with 6 bases remaining between them. The CDR3 sequence: CATSRDPVTDTQYF. The CDR3 DNA sequence: TGTGCCACCAGCAGAGATCCCGTCACAGATACGCAGTATTTT.

This clone was seen a handful of times. The J gene is TRBJ2-7, the V gene TRBV11-2; 12 bases are shared with TRBD2. Germline CDR1 reads SGHAT; CDR2 reads FQNNGV. The CDR3 is 14 residues long. The trim removed 5 bases at V and 6 bases at J, leaving 5 bases unmatched. Here the CDR3 DNA reads TGTGCCAGCAGCCCGTCTAGCGGGAGGGGCGAGCAGTACTTC. Its protein product is CASSPSSGRGEQYF.

The chain couples TRBV29-1 to TRBJ2-1; no clear D gene. Germline CDR1 and CDR2: SQVTM and ANQGSEA. Trimming took off 5 bases at V and 0 bases at J, with 5 bases between the two ends. The CDR3 consists of 12 residues. The CDR3 reads CSVTSSYNEQFF. For the CDR3, the DNA is TGCAGCGTTACGAGCTCCTACAATGAGCAGTTCTTC.

This chain links TRBV6-1 with TRBJ1-1; tentative D call: TRBD1 (5 bases). This CDR3 is built from 14 residues. V was clipped by 6 bases and J by 0 bases, with 11 bases between them. The germline V gene encodes CDR1 MNHNS and CDR2 SASEGT. CDR3 sequence reads: CASRLQGMNTEAFF. The CDR3 bases are TGTGCCAGCAGACTTCAGGGAATGAACACTGAAGCTTTCTTT.

V gene TRBV6-5 combines with J gene TRBJ1-2, with 7 nucleotides matching TRBD1. Per the germline V gene, CDR1 is MNHEY and CDR2 is SVGAGI. CDR3 length: 13 amino acids. Trimming took 5 bases from V and 8 from J; bases not matched to a gene: 8. The CDR3 sequence: CASSRTGLGGYTF. For the CDR3, the DNA is TGTGCCAGCAGTCGGACAGGACTAGGAGGCTACACCTTC.

This chain links TRBV9 with TRBJ1-6, with TRBD1 identical over 9 bases. Trimming at V came to 4 bases and at J to 8 bases, leaving 4 bases not matched to a gene. This CDR3 is 14 amino acids long. Looked up from germline, CDR1 is SGDLS and CDR2 is YYNGEE. DNA for the CDR3: TGTGCCAGCAGCCCCGGGACAGGGTATTCACCCCTCCACTTT. Its protein product is CASSPGTGYSPLHF.

The V call is TRBV6-5, the J call TRBJ1-1, with D unclear. The CDR3 sequence is 14 residues long. Deletions cut 0 bases from V and 10 bases from J, with 15 bases between. Germline V lookup: CDR1 MNHEY, CDR2 SVGAGI. CDR3 in DNA: TGTGCCAGCAGTTACTCGATTGACAACACTAGAGCTTTCTTT. It encodes CASSYSIDNTRAFF.

The chain couples TRBV30 to TRBJ2-3, with TRBD1 as a possible D gene (5 bases). The CDR3 has 13 amino acids. The V end lost 1 base, the J end lost 5 bases, and 10 bases lay between the germline ends. The germline V gene has CDR1 GTSNPN and CDR2 SVGIG (reference sequence). CDR3 in DNA: TGTGCCTGGAGTGCAGGGAAGGGAGATACGCAGTATTTT. Translating gives CAWSAGKGDTQYF.

This clone was seen a few times. The chain uses TRBV5-1 and TRBJ2-5; D ambiguous. V was trimmed by 0 bases and J by 5 bases, leaving 11 bases between them. Germline V lookup: CDR1 SGHRS, CDR2 YFSETQ. The CDR3 runs to 14 residues. The CDR3 sequence is CASSLVMGEETQYF. The CDR3 DNA is TGCGCCAGCAGCTTGGTTATGGGTGAGGAGACCCAGTACTTC.

The sample holds a few counts of this clone. The chain links TRBV6-6 to TRBJ2-3; 10 positions agree with TRBD1. J lost 4 bases, V lost 8 bases, and 3 bases had no gene match. Germline values: CDR1 MNHNY, CDR2 SVGAGI (reference sequence). The CDR3 spans 13 residues. CDR3 protein: CASLGQGADTQYF. The CDR3 DNA reads TGTGCCAGCCTAGGACAGGGGGCAGATACGCAGTATTTT.

CDR3 sequence reads: CASKLGGTDTQYF. Here the CDR3 DNA reads TGTGCCAGTAAGCTGGGGGGCACAGATACGCAGTATTTT. The chain is built from TRBV19 and TRBJ2-3; D possibly uses TRBD1 or TRBD2 (5 bases each). This CDR3 region has 13 residues. Trimming pared 7 bases from V and 1 base from J, leaving 9 bases between. Germline CDR1 LNHDA, CDR2 SQIVND (reference sequence).

This clone came up a few times. The gene calls are TRBV29-1 and TRBJ2-2, with D hard to call. CDR1 and CDR2 from the germline V gene are SQVTM and ANQGSEA. The V and J ends lost 3 bases and 0 bases respectively, with 5 bases between them. The CDR3 is 13 amino acids. In DNA, the CDR3 is TGCAGCGTTGACAGATCGAACACCGGGGAGCTGTTTTTT. The encoded protein is CSVDRSNTGELFF.

In this sample, this clone turned up once. This chain's CDR3 is CASSGQGRYQPQHF. In DNA, the CDR3 is TGTGCCAGCAGTGGACAGGGGAGGTATCAGCCCCAGCATTTT. The V and J genes are TRBV6-1 and TRBJ1-5; TRBD1 agrees at 8 bases. V dropped 4 bases and J dropped 5; count of bases not matched to a gene: 4. The CDR3 is made up of 14 amino acids. Germline V gene data show CDR1 as MNHNS and CDR2 as SASEGT.